This T cell receptor beta chain was sequenced during a study of CD8 T cells in Susac syndrome. cDNA came from 0.5 to 1 ug RNA primed by random hexamers. Amplification of TCR beta CDR3 was carried out by immunoSEQ multiplex PCR, which covered 54 Vbeta and 13 Jbeta segments. TCRdb used MiXCR to reprocess the immunoSEQ multiplex PCR reads, holding one entry per CDR3 protein. Counted here are about 150,000 distinct CDR3 sequences, approximately 94% occurring once; the ten biggest clones make up around 0.21%. Trimming removed 5 bases at V and 0 bases at J, with 20 bases between. This CDR3 is 17 amino acids long. Germline CDR1 is LGHDT and CDR2 is YNNKEL (reference sequence).

The chain links TRBV3-1 to TRBJ2-7; weak D call: TRBD2 (6 bases). The clonotype was recovered from a human donor with multiple sclerosis. Sequenced input: CD8+ T cells from PBMCs. CDR3: CASSSPAGQSSSYEQYF. CDR3 coding DNA: TGTGCCAGCAGCTCCCCCGCGGGGCAGTCGAGCTCCTACGAGCAGTACTTC.